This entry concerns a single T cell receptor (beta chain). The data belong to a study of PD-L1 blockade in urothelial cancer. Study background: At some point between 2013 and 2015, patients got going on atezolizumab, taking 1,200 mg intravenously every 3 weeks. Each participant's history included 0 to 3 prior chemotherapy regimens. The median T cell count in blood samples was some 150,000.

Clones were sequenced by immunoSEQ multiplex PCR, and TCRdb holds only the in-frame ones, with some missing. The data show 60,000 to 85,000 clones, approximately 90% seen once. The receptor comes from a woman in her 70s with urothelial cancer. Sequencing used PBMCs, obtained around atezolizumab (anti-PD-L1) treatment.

DNA of the CDR3: TGTGCCAGCAGTGAAGGGACAGGGGGCGACAAACAGTATTTT. This gives the protein CASSEGTGGDKQYF. The rearrangement links TRBV2 to TRBJ2-3; 11 nucleotides match TRBD1. The V gene's germline CDR1 is SNHLY and CDR2 FYNNEI. The length of the CDR3 is 14 residues. The trim removed 1 base at V and 12 bases at J, leaving 6 bases unmatched. Based on the CDR3 plus reference TRBV2 and TRBJ2-3, the full variable domain is EPEVTQTPSHQVTQMGQEVILRCVPISNHLYFYWYRQILGQKVEFLVSFYNNEISEKSEIFDDQFSVERPDGSNFTLKIRSTKLEDSAMYFCASSEGTGGDKQYFGPGTRLTVL.